This is a list of T cell receptor beta chains from one sample in a study of CD8 T cells in ankylosing spondylitis. A single record per CDR3 protein comes from TCRdb applying MiXCR to the 5' RACE reads. The sample has about 800,000 distinct CDR3 sequences, roughly 10% seen once. The specimen was blood, either unsorted or a sorted T cell fraction (not recorded which). The receptors come from a male donor with ankylosing spondylitis. The CDR3 runs from the conserved cysteine through the conserved F or W. Fields, in order: V gene, J gene, CDR3 protein.

V: TRBV5-4; J: TRBJ2-3; CDR3: CASSRWTSGSNTQYF
V: TRBV10-1; J: TRBJ1-3; CDR3: CASSNGTGGSAGNTIYF
V: TRBV29-1; J: TRBJ2-7; CDR3: CSVGQWDSYEQYF
V: TRBV29-1; J: TRBJ2-1; CDR3: CSILTSKNNEQFF
V: TRBV29-1; J: TRBJ1-1; CDR3: CSVEEVGGDTEAFF
V: TRBV2; J: TRBJ1-2; CDR3: CASRVPGNYGYTF
V: TRBV28; J: TRBJ2-5; CDR3: CASSGTGQGFQETQYF
V: TRBV7-2; J: TRBJ2-1; CDR3: CASSLWTSGFNEQFF
V: TRBV5-1; J: TRBJ1-1; CDR3: CASKIVGGEAFF
V: TRBV7-6; J: TRBJ2-1; CDR3: CASSLWTGVYNEQFF
V: TRBV7-6; J: TRBJ2-1; CDR3: CASSPHSDNEQFF
V: TRBV7-6; J: TRBJ2-3; CDR3: CASSSLKGLARADTQYF
V: TRBV7-2; J: TRBJ1-2; CDR3: CASSSLDRASYGYTF
V: TRBV7-2; J: TRBJ2-3; CDR3: CASSSSRHRADTQYF
V: TRBV20-1; J: TRBJ1-4; CDR3: CSATVAPVRKLFF
V: TRBV28; J: TRBJ2-3; CDR3: CASSPTGRGDTQYF
V: TRBV20-1; J: TRBJ2-6; CDR3: CSAGEVAGANVLTF
V: TRBV24-1; J: TRBJ2-7; CDR3: CATSGVAGANEQYF
V: TRBV15; J: TRBJ2-3; CDR3: CATSSGTGRSTDTQYF
V: TRBV12-3/TRBV12-4; J: TRBJ2-1; CDR3: CASSSAQRSNEQFF
V: TRBV4-3; J: TRBJ1-4; CDR3: CASSQASRATNEKLFF
V: TRBV7-2; J: TRBJ1-1; CDR3: CASSSGGRMNTEAFF
V: TRBV2; J: TRBJ2-7; CDR3: CASKLGTSDSYEQYF
V: TRBV20-1; J: TRBJ1-1; CDR3: CSAREGAAVYLLPSRVEAFF
V: TRBV5-6; J: TRBJ1-2; CDR3: CASSFLRQMSGYTF
V: TRBV5-1; J: TRBJ1-1; CDR3: CASSFSVRGISEAFF
V: TRBV18; J: TRBJ1-1; CDR3: CASSPTTQDTEAFF
V: TRBV12-3/TRBV12-4; J: TRBJ1-2; CDR3: CASSQGGRRANYGYTF
V: TRBV5-6; J: TRBJ2-1; CDR3: CAIGPGLVHEQFF
V: TRBV6-5; J: TRBJ2-1; CDR3: CASSYPGAHEQFF
V: TRBV20-1; J: TRBJ2-1; CDR3: CSAGPRDYRVNEQFF
V: TRBV7-8; J: TRBJ1-1; CDR3: CASNQGRRTGRVDTEAFF
V: TRBV7-9; J: TRBJ1-2; CDR3: CASSSREAVYGYTF
V: TRBV20-1; J: TRBJ2-7; CDR3: CSAPRWDRSYEQYF
V: TRBV4-2; J: TRBJ1-6; CDR3: CASSQPAPSSAPLHF
V: TRBV27; J: TRBJ1-5; CDR3: CASGDYSNQPQHF
V: TRBV5-6; J: TRBJ1-5; CDR3: CASSLLGTGAGRQPQHF
V: TRBV18; J: TRBJ2-1; CDR3: CASSPSRAGYDNEQFF
V: TRBV11-2; J: TRBJ1-2; CDR3: CASSLAPGFRRNYGYTF
V: TRBV9; J: TRBJ1-6; CDR3: CASSVSGLGSPLHF
V: TRBV5-1; J: TRBJ2-3; CDR3: CASSLEGTGVRSDTQYF
V: TRBV12-3/TRBV12-4; J: TRBJ2-3; CDR3: CASKGSGEPWTQYF
V: TRBV12-3/TRBV12-4; J: TRBJ2-7; CDR3: CASSNSVRISEQYF
V: TRBV12-3/TRBV12-4; J: TRBJ1-3; CDR3: CASRLNRVGGNTIYF
V: TRBV20-1; J: TRBJ1-5; CDR3: CSARDGGRVNQPQHF
V: TRBV10-1; J: TRBJ2-3; CDR3: CASRTGLTTDTQYF
V: TRBV11-2; J: TRBJ1-1; CDR3: CASSLVLDTEAFF
V: TRBV21-1; J: TRBJ1-2; CDR3: CASNGRRANYGYTF
V: TRBV4-2; J: TRBJ2-5; CDR3: CASSQRDNQETQYF
V: TRBV9; J: TRBJ2-1; CDR3: CASSAGQGAYEQFF
V: TRBV20-1; J: TRBJ2-7; CDR3: CSARTRLGTSGSGEQYF